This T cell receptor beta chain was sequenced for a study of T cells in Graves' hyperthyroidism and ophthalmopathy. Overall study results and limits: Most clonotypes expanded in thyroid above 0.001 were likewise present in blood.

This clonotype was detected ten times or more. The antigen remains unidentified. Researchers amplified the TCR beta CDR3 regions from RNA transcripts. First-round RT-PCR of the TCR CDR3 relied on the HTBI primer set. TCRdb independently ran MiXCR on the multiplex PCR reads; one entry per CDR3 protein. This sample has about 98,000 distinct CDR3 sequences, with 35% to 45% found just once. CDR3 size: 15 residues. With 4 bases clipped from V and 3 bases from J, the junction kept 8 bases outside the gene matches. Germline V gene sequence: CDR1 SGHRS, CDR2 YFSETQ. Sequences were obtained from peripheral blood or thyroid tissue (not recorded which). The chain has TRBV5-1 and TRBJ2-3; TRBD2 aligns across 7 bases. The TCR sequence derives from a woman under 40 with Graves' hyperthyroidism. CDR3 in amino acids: CASSVSGLGTDTQYF. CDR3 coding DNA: TGCGCCAGCAGCGTCTCTGGACTAGGAACAGATACGCAGTATTTT.